The text below deals with one TCR beta chain. What this receptor recognizes is not known. Nothing much larger sits one base from this clone, and base qualities are not available. The data stem from a study of T cell responses to AZD1222 COVID-19 vaccine (dated by TCRdb to the early 2020s). For the study in its entirety: AZD1222 recipients whose second dose came at about 4 weeks and those whose second dose came at about 12 weeks were combined into one group, since spike-specific TCR depth and breadth did not differ between the two schedules. TCR sequencing covered roughly 230 trial participants: about 210 given two doses of AZD1222 and around 26 given two doses of MenACWY control vaccine. Trial participants were enrolled into age subgroups of 18-55, 56-69 and 70-plus years, which contained 148, 28 and 57 TCR-sequenced participants, respectively.

The CDR3 regions of human TCRbeta chains were analyzed by immunosequencing. As for the original processing: TCRs in the repertoires were compared against a reference library of SARS-CoV-2-specific TCRs that had been generated with the MIRA antigen-specificity platform. Breadth was defined as the fraction of unique TCRs that were SARS-CoV-2-associated. Depth was defined as the fraction of total T cells that were SARS-CoV-2-associated. Using the MIRA data, each spike-specific TCR was mapped to the spike region that the TCR reacts to and placed in a CD4 or CD8 class. Log10-transformed breadth and depth values were compared by one-way ANOVA with Sidak's multiple comparisons tests. TCRdb provides this immuneACCESS table in a form limited to in-frame rearrangements. Some clones are lacking; in checked studies, under half of them reflect an unresolved V gene, and why the rest are absent is not known. The DNA was the basis for D and trimming; V, J and clone size are from that table. In this sample the table shows 95,000 to 150,000 clones, roughly 90% of which occur a single time. Clones ranked in the top ten supply 13% to 15% of the sample.

Overall results and qualifications from the work: Only five to seven AZD1222 recipients were SARS-CoV-2 seropositive at baseline, limiting conclusions about previously exposed vaccinees. In the small 56-69-year group, the increase in depth fell short of significance, most likely because of low power. Because no samples from the day 14 peak response were available, repertoires could be characterized only after the peak T cell response. Spike-specific TCR breadth and depth rose significantly after two AZD1222 doses compared with day 0 and with MenACWY recipients. Reportedly, almost half of the unique spike-specific TCRs recognized epitopes lying outside the regions that are mutated in the B.1.351 and B.1.1.7 variants. The whole spike protein was spanned by vaccine-associated CD4 TCRs, and dominant responses were seen in regions 160-218 and 743-854. Participants were mostly white British, with more females than males. The authors suggested clonal diversity may have been underestimated.

As encoded in the germline V gene (reference sequence), CDR1 is LGHDT while CDR2 is YNNKEL. V drops 1 base and J drops 9 bases, leaving 10 bases in between. Counted from cysteine to phenylalanine, this CDR3 has 14 amino acids. Of the read, only the CDR3 DNA is kept; its 42 bases are in frame from base 1. Taken with the paper, the label for time point translates to: baseline before first vaccination. The vaccinee samples were drawn from two UK trials, COV001 and COV002, one of which was a single-blind randomized controlled phase 2/3 trial testing AZD1222 (ChAdOx1 nCoV-19) in healthy adults. Trial participant PBMC samples were collected at day 0 and day 28 after the second dose for TCRbeta chain sequencing.

This clonotype was obtained from an adult in good health. This material consisted of peripheral blood, taken on day 0 of AZD1222 vaccination. The sequence is built from TRBV3-1 (or the pseudogene TRBV3-2) and TRBJ1-6; the D segment could be TRBD1, given 5 matching bases. The bases read TGTGCCAGCAGCCAAGTAGGGGTGAGTTCACCCCTCCACTTT. It codes for CASSQVGVSSPLHF.